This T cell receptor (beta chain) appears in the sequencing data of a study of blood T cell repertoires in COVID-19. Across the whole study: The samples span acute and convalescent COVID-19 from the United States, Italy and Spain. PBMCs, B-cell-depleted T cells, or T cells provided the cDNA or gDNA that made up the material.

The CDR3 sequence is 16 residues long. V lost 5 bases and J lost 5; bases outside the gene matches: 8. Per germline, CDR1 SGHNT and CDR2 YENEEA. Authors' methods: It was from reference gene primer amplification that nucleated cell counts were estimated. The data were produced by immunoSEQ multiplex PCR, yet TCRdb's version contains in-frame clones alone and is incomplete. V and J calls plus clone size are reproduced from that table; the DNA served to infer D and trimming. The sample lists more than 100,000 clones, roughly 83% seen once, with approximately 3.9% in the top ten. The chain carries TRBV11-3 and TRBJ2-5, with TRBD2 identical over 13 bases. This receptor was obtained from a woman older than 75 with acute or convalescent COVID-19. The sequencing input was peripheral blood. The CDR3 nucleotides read TGTGCCAGCAGCCCAGGACTAGCGGGAGTTATGGAGACCCAGTACTTC. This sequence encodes CASSPGLAGVMETQYF.